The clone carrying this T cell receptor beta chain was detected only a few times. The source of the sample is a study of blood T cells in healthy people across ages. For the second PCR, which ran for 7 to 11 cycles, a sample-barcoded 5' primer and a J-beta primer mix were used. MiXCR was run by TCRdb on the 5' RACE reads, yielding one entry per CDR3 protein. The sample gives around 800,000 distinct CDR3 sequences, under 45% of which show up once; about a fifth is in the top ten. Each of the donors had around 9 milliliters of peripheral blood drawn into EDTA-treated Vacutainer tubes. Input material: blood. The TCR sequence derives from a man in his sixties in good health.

In DNA form, the CDR3 reads TGCGCCAGCAGGTGGTCAGGGCCTAACAATGAGCAGTTCTTC. Translated, it gives CASRWSGPNNEQFF. The chain is built from TRBV5-1 and TRBJ2-1; D is possibly TRBD1 (5 bases). V lost 5 bases to trimming and J lost 5 bases, with 14 bases between them. Germline V gene lookup returns CDR1 SGHRS and CDR2 YFSETQ. This CDR3 is 14 amino acids long.